This T cell receptor (beta chain) comes out of a study of T cells in Graves' hyperthyroidism and ophthalmopathy. Template material for amplifying TCR beta CDR3 regions consisted of RNA transcripts. An initial round of RT-PCR targeting the TCR CDR3 relied on the HTBI primer set. TCRdb used MiXCR to reprocess the multiplex PCR reads, holding one entry per CDR3 protein. The profile covers over 700,000 distinct CDR3 sequences, with 38% appearing a single time and about 9% taken by the ten largest. Deletions cut 0 bases from V and 4 bases from J, with 8 bases between. The germline V gene encodes CDR1 SGHKS and CDR2 YYEKEE (reference sequence). This CDR3 spans 13 amino acids.

Specimen: blood. The receptor was isolated from a man younger than 30 with Graves' hyperthyroidism. This sequence joins TRBV5-5 and TRBJ2-7; D remains unclear. CDR3 in DNA: TGTGCCAGCAGCTTGGAGTCAGAGTACGAGCAGTACTTC. Translation: CASSLESEYEQYF. Variable domain in full (rest from reference TRBV5-5 and TRBJ2-7): DAGVTQSPTHLIKTRGQQVTLRCSPISGHKSVSWYQQVLGQGPQFIFQYYEKEERGRGNFPDRFSARQFPNYSSELNVNALLLGDSALYLCASSLESEYEQYFGPGTRLTVT.